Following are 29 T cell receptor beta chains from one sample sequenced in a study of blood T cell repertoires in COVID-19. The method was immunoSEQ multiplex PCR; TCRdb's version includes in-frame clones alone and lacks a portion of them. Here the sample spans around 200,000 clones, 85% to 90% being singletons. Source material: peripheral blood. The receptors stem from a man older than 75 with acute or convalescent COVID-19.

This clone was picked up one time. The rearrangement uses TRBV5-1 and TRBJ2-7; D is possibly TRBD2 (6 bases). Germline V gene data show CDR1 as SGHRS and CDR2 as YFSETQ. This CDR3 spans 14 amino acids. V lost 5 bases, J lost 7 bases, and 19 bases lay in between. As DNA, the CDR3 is TGCGCCAGCAGGTTGAACCCTAGCGTTTGGGAGCAGTACTTC. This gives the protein CASRLNPSVWEQYF.

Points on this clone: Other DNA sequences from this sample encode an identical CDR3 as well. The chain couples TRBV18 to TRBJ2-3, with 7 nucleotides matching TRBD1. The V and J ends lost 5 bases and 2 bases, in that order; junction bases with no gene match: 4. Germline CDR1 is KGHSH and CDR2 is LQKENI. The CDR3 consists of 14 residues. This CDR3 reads CASSRGQDTDTQYF. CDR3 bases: TGTGCCAGCTCAAGGGGGCAGGACACAGATACGCAGTATTTT.

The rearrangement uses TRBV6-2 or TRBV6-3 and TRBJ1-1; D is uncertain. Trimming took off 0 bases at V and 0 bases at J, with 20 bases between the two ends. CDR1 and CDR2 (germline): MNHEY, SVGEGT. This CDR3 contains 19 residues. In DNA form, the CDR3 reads TGTGCCAGCAGTTACTCGATCCGAGCTAGGTATAGTATGAACACTGAAGCTTTCTTT. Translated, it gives CASSYSIRARYSMNTEAFF.

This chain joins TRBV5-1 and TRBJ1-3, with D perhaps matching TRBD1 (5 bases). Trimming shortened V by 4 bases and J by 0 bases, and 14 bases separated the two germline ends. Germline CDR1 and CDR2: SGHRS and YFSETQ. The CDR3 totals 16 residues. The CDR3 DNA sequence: TGCGCCAGCAGCCGACAGAACCTTAGCTCTGGAAACACCATATATTTT. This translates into CASSRQNLSSGNTIYF.

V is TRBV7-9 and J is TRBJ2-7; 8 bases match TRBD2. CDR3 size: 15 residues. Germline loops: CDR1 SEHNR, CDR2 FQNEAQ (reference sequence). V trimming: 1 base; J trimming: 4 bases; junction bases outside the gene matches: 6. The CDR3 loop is CASSLEPAGEYEQYF. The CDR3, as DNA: TGTGCCAGCAGCTTAGAGCCAGCGGGAGAGTACGAGCAGTACTTC.

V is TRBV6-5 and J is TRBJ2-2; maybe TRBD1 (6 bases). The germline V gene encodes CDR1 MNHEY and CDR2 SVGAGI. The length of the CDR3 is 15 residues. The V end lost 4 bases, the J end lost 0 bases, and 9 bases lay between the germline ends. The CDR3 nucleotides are TGTGCCAGCAGTTCTGGGACAACGAACACCGGGGAGCTGTTTTTT. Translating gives CASSSGTTNTGELFF.

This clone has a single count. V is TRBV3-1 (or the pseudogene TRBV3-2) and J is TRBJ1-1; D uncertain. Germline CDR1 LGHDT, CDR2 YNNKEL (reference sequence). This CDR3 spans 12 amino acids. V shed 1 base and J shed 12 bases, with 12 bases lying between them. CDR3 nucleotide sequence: TGTGCCAGCAGCCAAGGCAGGCCTGAGACTTTCTTT. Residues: CASSQGRPETFF.

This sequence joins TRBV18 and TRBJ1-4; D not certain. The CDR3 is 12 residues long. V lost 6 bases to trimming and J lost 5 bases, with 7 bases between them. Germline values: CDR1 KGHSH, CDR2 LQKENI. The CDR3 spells CASSPGNEKLFF. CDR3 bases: TGTGCCAGCTCCCCGGGGAATGAAAAACTGTTTTTT. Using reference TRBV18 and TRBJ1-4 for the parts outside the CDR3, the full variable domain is NAGVMQNPRHLVRRRGQEARLRCSPMKGHSHVYWYRQLPEEGLKFMVYLQKENIIDESGMPKERFSAEFPKEGPSILRIQQVVRGDSAAYFCASSPGNEKLFFGSGTQLSVL.

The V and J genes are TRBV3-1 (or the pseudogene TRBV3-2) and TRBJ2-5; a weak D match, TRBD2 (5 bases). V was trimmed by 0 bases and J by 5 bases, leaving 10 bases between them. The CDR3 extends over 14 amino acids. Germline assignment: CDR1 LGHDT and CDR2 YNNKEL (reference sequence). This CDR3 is CASSQDGSGETQYF. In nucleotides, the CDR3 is TGTGCCAGCAGCCAAGATGGGAGTGGGGAGACCCAGTACTTC.

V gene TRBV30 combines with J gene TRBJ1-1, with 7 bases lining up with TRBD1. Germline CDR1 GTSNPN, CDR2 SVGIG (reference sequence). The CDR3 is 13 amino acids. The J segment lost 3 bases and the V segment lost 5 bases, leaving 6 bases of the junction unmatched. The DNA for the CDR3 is TGTGCCTGGGGGAGGGACAGTCACACTGAAGCTTTCTTT. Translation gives CAWGRDSHTEAFF.

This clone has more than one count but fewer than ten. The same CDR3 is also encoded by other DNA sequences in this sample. In DNA, the CDR3 is TGTGCCAGCTCACCATCGACAGGGGAAGAGACCCAGTACTTC. This gives the protein CASSPSTGEETQYF. This sequence joins TRBV18 and TRBJ2-5; TRBD1 matches at 8 bases. J lost 3 bases, V lost 2 bases, and 2 bases had no gene match. This CDR3 region has 14 residues. CDR1 and CDR2 (germline): KGHSH, LQKENI.

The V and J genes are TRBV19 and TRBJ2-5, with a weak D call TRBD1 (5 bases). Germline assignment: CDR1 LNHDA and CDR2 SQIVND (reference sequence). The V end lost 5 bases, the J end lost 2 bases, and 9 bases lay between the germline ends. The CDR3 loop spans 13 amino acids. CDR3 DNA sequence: TGTGCCAGTAGTTCAGGGCTACAAGAGACCCAGTACTTC. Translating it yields CASSSGLQETQYF.

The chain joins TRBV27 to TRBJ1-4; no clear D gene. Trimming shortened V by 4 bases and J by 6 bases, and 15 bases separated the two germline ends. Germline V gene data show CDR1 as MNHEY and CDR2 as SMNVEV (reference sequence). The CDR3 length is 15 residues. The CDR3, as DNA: TGTGCCAGCAGTTCGGAGGGAGGCGGCCATGAAAAACTGTTTTTT. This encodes CASSSEGGGHEKLFF.

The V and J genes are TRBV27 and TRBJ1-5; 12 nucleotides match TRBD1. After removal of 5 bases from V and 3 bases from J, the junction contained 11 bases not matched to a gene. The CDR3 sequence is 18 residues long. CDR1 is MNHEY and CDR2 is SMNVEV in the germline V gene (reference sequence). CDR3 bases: TGTGCCAGCAGTCCCAGGTTTGGGACAGGGGGCACCAATCAGCCCCAGCATTTT. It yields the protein CASSPRFGTGGTNQPQHF.

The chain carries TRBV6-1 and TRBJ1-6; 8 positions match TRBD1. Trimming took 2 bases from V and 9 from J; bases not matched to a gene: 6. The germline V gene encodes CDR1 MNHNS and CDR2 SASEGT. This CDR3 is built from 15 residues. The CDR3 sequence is CASSERTGGLSPLHF. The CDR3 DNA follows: TGTGCCAGCAGTGAACGAACAGGGGGACTTTCACCCCTCCACTTT.

CDR3 bases: TGTGCCAGCAGCACCCTAGGTGCAGATACGCAGTATTTT. It is translated as CASSTLGADTQYF. This chain uses TRBV7-9 with TRBJ2-3, with D hard to call. This CDR3 region has 13 residues. The V gene's germline CDR1 is SEHNR and CDR2 FQNEAQ (reference sequence). V lost 5 bases, J lost 4 bases, and 10 bases lay in between.

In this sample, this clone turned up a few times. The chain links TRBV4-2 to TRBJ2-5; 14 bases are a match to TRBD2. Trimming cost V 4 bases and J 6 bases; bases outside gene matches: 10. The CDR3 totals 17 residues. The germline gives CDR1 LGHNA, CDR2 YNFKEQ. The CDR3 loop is CASSRGTGTSGSKTQYF. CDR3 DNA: TGTGCCAGCAGCCGCGGAACCGGGACTAGCGGGAGTAAGACCCAGTACTTC.

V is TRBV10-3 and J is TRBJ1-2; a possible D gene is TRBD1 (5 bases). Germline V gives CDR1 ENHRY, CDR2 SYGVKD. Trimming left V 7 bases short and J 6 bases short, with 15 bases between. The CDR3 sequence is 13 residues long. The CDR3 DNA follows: TGTGCCATCAATGGGGCTGGGGTGGATGGCTACACCTTC. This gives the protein CAINGAGVDGYTF.

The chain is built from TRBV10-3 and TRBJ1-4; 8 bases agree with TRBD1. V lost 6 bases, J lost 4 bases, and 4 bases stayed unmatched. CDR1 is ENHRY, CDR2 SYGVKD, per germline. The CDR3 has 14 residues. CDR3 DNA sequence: TGTGCCATCAGGGGGACAGGTCTTAATGAAAAACTGTTTTTT. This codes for CAIRGTGLNEKLFF.

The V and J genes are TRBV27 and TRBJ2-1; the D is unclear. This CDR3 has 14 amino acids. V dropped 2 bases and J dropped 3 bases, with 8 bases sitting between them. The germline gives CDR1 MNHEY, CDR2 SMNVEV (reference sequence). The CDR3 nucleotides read TGTGCCAGCAGTTTACGGCAGGACTACAATGAGCAGTTCTTC. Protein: CASSLRQDYNEQFF.

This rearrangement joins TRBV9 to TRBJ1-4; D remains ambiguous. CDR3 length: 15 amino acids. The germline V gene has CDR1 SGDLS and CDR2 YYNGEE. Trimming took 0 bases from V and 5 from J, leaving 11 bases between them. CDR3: CASSVDGNWNEKLFF. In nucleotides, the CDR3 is TGTGCCAGCAGCGTAGATGGCAATTGGAATGAAAAACTGTTTTTT.

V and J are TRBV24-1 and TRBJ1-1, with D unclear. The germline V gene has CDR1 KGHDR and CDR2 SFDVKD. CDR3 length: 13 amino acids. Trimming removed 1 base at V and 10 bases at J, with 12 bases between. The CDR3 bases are TGTGCCACCAGTGATTTATCCTCTGAGGGAGCTTTCTTT. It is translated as CATSDLSSEGAFF.

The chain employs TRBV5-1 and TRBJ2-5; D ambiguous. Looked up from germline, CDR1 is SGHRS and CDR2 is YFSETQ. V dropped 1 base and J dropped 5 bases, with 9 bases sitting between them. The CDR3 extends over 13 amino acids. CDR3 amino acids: CASSLYSLETQYF. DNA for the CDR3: TGCGCCAGCAGCTTGTATAGCTTGGAGACCCAGTACTTC.

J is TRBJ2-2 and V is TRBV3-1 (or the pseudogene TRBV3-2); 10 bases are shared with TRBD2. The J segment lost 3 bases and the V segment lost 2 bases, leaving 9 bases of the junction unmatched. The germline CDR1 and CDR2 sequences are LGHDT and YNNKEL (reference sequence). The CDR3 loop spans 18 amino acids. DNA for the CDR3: TGTGCCAGCAGCCAAAGGACTAGCGGAGGACCGTACACCGGGGAGCTGTTTTTT. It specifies CASSQRTSGGPYTGELFF.

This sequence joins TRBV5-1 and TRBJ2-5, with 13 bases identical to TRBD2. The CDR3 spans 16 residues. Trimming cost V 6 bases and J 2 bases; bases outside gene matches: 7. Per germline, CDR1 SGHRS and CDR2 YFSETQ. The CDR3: CASNERGLAGQETQYF. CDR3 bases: TGCGCCAGCAACGAAAGGGGACTAGCGGGGCAAGAGACCCAGTACTTC.

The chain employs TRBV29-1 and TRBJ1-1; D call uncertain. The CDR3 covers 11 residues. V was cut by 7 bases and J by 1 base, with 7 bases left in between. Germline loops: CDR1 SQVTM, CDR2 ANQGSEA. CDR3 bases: TGCAGCGCCCGCGGGAACACTGAAGCTTTCTTT. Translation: CSARGNTEAFF. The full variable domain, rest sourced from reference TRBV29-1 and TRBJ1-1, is SAVISQKPSRDICQRGTSLTIQCQVDSQVTMMFWYRQQPGQSLTLIATANQGSEATYESGFVIDKFPISRPNLTFSTLTVSNMSPEDSSIYLCSARGNTEAFFGQGTRLTVV.

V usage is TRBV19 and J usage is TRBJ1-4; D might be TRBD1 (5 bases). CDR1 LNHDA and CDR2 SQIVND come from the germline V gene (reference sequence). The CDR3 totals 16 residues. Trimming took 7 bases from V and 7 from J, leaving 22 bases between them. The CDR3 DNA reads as TGTGCCAGTAACCAGGGATTCGATTTGGGATTTGAAAAACTGTTTTTT. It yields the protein CASNQGFDLGFEKLFF.

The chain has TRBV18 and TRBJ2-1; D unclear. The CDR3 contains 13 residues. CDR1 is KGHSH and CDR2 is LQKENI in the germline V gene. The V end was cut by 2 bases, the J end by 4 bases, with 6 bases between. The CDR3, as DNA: TGTGCCAGCTCACCAGGCCAGTACAATGAGCAGTTCTTC. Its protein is CASSPGQYNEQFF.

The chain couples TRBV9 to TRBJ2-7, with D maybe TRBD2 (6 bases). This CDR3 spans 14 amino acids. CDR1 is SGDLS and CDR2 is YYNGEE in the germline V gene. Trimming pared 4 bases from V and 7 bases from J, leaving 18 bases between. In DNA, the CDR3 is TGTGCCAGCAGCCCGCACAGTGGGAGGTGGGAGCAGTACTTC. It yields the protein CASSPHSGRWEQYF.